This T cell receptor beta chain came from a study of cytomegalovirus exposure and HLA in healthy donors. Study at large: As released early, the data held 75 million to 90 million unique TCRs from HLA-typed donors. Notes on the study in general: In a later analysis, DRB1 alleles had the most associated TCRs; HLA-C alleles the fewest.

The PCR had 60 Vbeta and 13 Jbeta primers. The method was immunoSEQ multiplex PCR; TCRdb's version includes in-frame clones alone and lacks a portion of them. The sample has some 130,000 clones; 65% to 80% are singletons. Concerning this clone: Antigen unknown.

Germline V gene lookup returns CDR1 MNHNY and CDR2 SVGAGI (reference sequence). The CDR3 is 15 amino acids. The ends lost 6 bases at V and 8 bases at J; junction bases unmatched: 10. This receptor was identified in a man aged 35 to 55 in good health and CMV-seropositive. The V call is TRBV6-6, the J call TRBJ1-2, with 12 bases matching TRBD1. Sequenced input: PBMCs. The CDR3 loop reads CASRNRDRGPFGYTF. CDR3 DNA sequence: TGTGCCAGCAGGAACCGGGACAGGGGGCCCTTCGGCTACACCTTC.